One sample yielded the 2 T cell receptor beta chains listed below, sequenced in a study of CD8 T cells in Susac syndrome. After extraction with the RNeasy kit, roughly 0.45 to 1 ug of the RNA was reverse transcribed using random hexamers. TCRdb re-called the immunoSEQ multiplex PCR reads through MiXCR, storing one row per CDR3 protein. In the table there are about 60,000 distinct CDR3 sequences, approximately 96% of which are singletons. Sample: CD8+ T cells from PBMCs. These TCRs come from a human donor with multiple sclerosis.

This sequence joins TRBV19 and TRBJ2-1; D may be TRBD1 or TRBD2 (6 bases each). CDR1 is LNHDA and CDR2 is SQIVND in the germline V gene (reference sequence). V was pared by 8 bases and J by 2 bases, with 16 bases between. The CDR3 is 15 amino acids. CDR3 in amino acids: CASFSGGGAYNEQFF. CDR3 coding DNA: TGTGCCAGTTTTAGCGGAGGGGGTGCCTACAATGAGCAGTTCTTC.

The chain carries TRBV6-5 and TRBJ2-5, with TRBD2 matching 7 bases. The CDR3 contains 15 residues. In germline, CDR1 is MNHEY, CDR2 SVGAGI. The V segment lost 2 bases and the J segment 1 base; nucleotides outside the gene matches: 4. The chain's CDR3 is CASSYDSGGQETQYF. CDR3 DNA: TGTGCCAGCAGTTACGATTCGGGGGGCCAAGAGACCCAGTACTTC.